Given below is one TCR beta chain in context. Antigen specificity is unknown. Genomic DNA was the PCR template. The TCR beta CDR3 region was amplified using 30 forward and 13 reverse primers. TCRdb re-derived calls from the multiplex PCR reads in MiXCR, one entry per CDR3 protein. The table shows a few hundred thousand distinct CDR3 sequences, with 47% occurring only once. This sample is drawn from a study of type 1 and type 2 diabetes patients. General observations from the study: Both CD4+ and CD8+ type 2 diabetes repertoires showed significantly higher diversity than type 1.

Trimming removed 5 bases at V and 4 bases at J, with 14 bases between. This CDR3 contains 14 residues. Germline assignment: CDR1 MDHEN and CDR2 SYDVKM. The rearrangement links TRBV28 to TRBJ1-2, with a tentative D call TRBD1 (6 bases). The receptor comes from a man aged 18 to 29 with type 2 diabetes. The sequencing sample was made of peripheral blood mononuclear cells (PBMCs). CDR3 sequence reads: CASSPIQGGYGYTF. The CDR3 DNA reads as TGTGCCAGCAGTCCGATACAGGGAGGCTATGGCTACACCTTC.